What follows is one T cell receptor beta chain and its context. Its antigen is not identified. This sample was taken from a study of blood T cells in healthy people across ages. Study outcomes and limitations: In these data, TCR beta diversity tracked strongly with naive T cell percentage. Fewer expanded clones and more diversity marked long-lived versus aged donors.

The study recruited healthy Caucasian donors from Russia who were aged roughly 6 to 100. Primed by a sample-barcoded 5' primer and a J-beta primer mix, a second PCR proceeded for roughly 6 to 12 cycles. Each sample provided no less than 2.5 million CDR3-containing paired-end reads. TCRdb reanalysed the 5' RACE reads using MiXCR and keeps one entry per CDR3 protein. The sample records 1.5 million to 2 million distinct CDR3 sequences, approximately 30% being singletons. Germline CDR1 MDHEN, CDR2 SYDVKM. Trimming removed 6 bases from V and 8 bases from J, with 18 bases in between. The CDR3 length is 14 residues.

The sequencing input was blood. The V call is TRBV28, the J call TRBJ2-3; D gene ambiguous. This receptor was identified in a woman in her 30s in good health. CDR3 loop: CASRLPAKVRTQYF. The CDR3 nucleotides are TGTGCCAGCAGGCTTCCCGCCAAGGTCCGTACGCAGTATTTT.